This T cell receptor beta chain appears in the sequencing data of a study of shared clonotypes between healthy human individuals. At the level of the study: CD4 naive and memory got three plates each, CD8 naive two, CD8 memory one. The study's findings and limits: For naive CD4 cells, roughly 5% of clonotypes were shared across a handful of donors.

The investigators split CD4+ cells into a CD45RA+ naive subset and a CD45RA-negative memory subset. The assay was immunoSEQ multiplex PCR, and TCRdb's table has in-frame clones only and misses some. The repertoire holds around 990,000 clones, with roughly 80% as singletons. Trimming removed 4 bases from V and 1 base from J, with 13 bases in between. The CDR3 sequence is 15 residues long. Germline V gene data show CDR1 as SGDLS and CDR2 as YYNGEE. As concerns this clone: Antigen specificity is unknown.

The receptor was derived from a man younger than 35 in good health. Some clones in this sample may be carry-over from other donors' samples. The chain combines TRBV9 with TRBJ2-3; no clear D gene. Input material: memory CD4+ T cells from PBMCs. The sample's subset: CD45RA-negative fraction. The CDR3 spells CASSPREGRTDTQYF. The CDR3 coding sequence is TGTGCCAGCAGCCCTCGTGAAGGGCGCACAGATACGCAGTATTTT.